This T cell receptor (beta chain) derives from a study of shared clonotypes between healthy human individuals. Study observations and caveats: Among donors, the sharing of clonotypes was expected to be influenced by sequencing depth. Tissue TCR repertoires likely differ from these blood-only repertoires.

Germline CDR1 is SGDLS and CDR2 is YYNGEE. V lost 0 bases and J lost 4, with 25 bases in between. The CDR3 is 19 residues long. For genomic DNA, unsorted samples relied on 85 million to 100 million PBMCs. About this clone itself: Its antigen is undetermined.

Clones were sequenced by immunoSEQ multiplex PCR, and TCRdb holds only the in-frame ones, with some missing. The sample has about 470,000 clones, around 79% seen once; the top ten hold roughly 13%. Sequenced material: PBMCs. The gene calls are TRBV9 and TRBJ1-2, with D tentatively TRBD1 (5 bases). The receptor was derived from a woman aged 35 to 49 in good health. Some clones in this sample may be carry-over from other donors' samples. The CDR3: CASSVASRWTPGTGYGYTF. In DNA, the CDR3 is TGTGCCAGCAGCGTAGCGAGTAGGTGGACACCCGGTACGGGCTATGGCTACACCTTC.